What follows are 28 T cell receptor beta chains derived from one specimen sequenced in a study of blood T cell repertoires in COVID-19. TCRdb's table, derived via immunoSEQ multiplex PCR, lists solely in-frame clones and lacks some. This sample has under 100,000 clones, with around nine tenths found just once. Sequenced material: peripheral blood. The source is a woman in her 70s with acute or convalescent COVID-19.

The chain uses TRBV2 and TRBJ2-2; possible D gene TRBD1, 6 bases. The V gene's germline CDR1 is SNHLY and CDR2 FYNNEI. CDR3 length equals 15 residues. Trimming took off 6 bases at V and 0 bases at J, with 11 bases between the two ends. The CDR3 region has the DNA TGTGCCAGCAGGGGGGCAGGGACGAACACCGGGGAGCTGTTTTTT. Translated, it gives CASRGAGTNTGELFF.

V and J are TRBV5-1 and TRBJ2-2, with 9 bases aligning to TRBD2. The germline V gene encodes CDR1 SGHRS and CDR2 YFSETQ. CDR3 length equals 18 residues. V lost 0 bases, J lost 4 bases, and 10 bases stayed unmatched. This chain's CDR3 is CASSLGLAGLRGTGELFF. CDR3 sequence (DNA): TGCGCCAGCAGCTTGGGTCTAGCGGGACTACGGGGCACCGGGGAGCTGTTTTTT.

This chain links TRBV7-6 with TRBJ2-7; D may be TRBD2 (6 bases). V was trimmed by 5 bases and J by 4 bases, leaving 27 bases between them. CDR1 is SGHVS, CDR2 FNYEAQ, per germline. The CDR3 extends over 18 amino acids. The CDR3 DNA reads TGTGCCAGCAGCCCCCAGCCCCTTCGACTAGGATCTGTATACGAGCAGTACGTC. Translated: CASSPQPLRLGSVYEQYV.

The chain recombines TRBV18 with TRBJ1-1, with 9 bases matching TRBD1. The CDR3 contains 14 residues. Unmatched junction bases numbered 2, after V lost 0 bases and J lost 6 bases. The germline CDR1 and CDR2 sequences are KGHSH and LQKENI. CDR3 loop: CASSPPGQGSEAFF. For the CDR3, the DNA is TGTGCCAGCTCACCACCGGGACAGGGATCTGAAGCTTTCTTT.

V is TRBV10-3 and J is TRBJ1-2, with D possibly TRBD1 on 5 matching bases. Trimming cost V 7 bases and J 5 bases, with 17 bases left between them. The CDR3 totals 14 residues. Per the germline V gene, CDR1 is ENHRY and CDR2 is SYGVKD. CDR3 nucleotides: TGTGCCATCAACAATGAGATCGACAGTTATGGCTACACCTTC. This translates into CAINNEIDSYGYTF.

This clone was seen more than once but under ten times. The V and J genes are TRBV28 and TRBJ2-7, with 8 bases that match TRBD2. V shed 4 bases, J shed 3 bases, and the junction held 11 bases outside the gene matches. The CDR3 loop spans 16 amino acids. Germline CDR1 reads MDHEN; CDR2 reads SYDVKM. The chain's CDR3 is CASSSMQIAGNYEQYF. The CDR3 nucleotides are TGTGCCAGCAGTTCAATGCAGATAGCGGGAAACTACGAGCAGTACTTC.

V gene TRBV13 combines with J gene TRBJ1-2; 10 bases agree with TRBD1. CDR1 and CDR2 (germline): PRHDT, FYEKMQ (reference sequence). J lost 2 bases, V lost 5 bases, and 5 bases had no gene match. This CDR3 has 15 amino acids. The CDR3 coding sequence is TGTGCCAGCAGCCCCAGACAGGGGGCCAACTATGGCTACACCTTC. Its translation is CASSPRQGANYGYTF.

The sample holds one count of this clone. V is TRBV6-5 and J is TRBJ1-3; D not resolved. Germline V gene sequence: CDR1 MNHEY, CDR2 SVGAGI. V was shortened by 2 bases and J by 0 bases, with 8 bases between the two germline ends. This CDR3 has 15 residues. In nucleotides, the CDR3 is TGTGCCAGCAGTTACATCCCAAACTCTGGAAACACCATATATTTT. The encoded protein is CASSYIPNSGNTIYF.

V gene TRBV11-3 combines with J gene TRBJ2-1; TRBD2 matches at 16 bases. Trimming cost V 4 bases and J 4 bases; bases outside gene matches: 1. Germline V gene sequence: CDR1 SGHNT, CDR2 YENEEA. This CDR3 has 16 amino acids. The CDR3 sequence: CASSSGLAGGYNEQFF. The CDR3 coding sequence is TGTGCCAGCAGCTCGGGACTAGCGGGAGGGTACAATGAGCAGTTCTTC. Looking up the rest from reference TRBV11-3 and TRBJ2-1 gives the full variable domain: EAGVVQSPRYKIIEKKQPVAFWCNPISGHNTLYWYLQNLGQGPELLIRYENEEAVDDSQLPKDRFSAERLKGVDSTLKIQPAELGDSAVYLCASSSGLAGGYNEQFFGPGTRLTVL.

The rearrangement uses TRBV28 and TRBJ1-3; 7 bases are shared with TRBD1. Germline-derived CDR1 and CDR2 are MDHEN and SYDVKM. The CDR3 contains 13 residues. The ends lost 6 bases at V and 8 bases at J; junction bases unmatched: 7. This CDR3 reads CASSRDRVDTIYF. The CDR3 DNA reads as TGTGCCAGCAGCCGCGACAGGGTTGACACCATATATTTT.

The rearrangement links TRBV7-7 to TRBJ2-7, with TRBD1 identical over 7 bases. The J segment lost 3 bases and the V segment lost 3 bases, leaving 8 bases of the junction unmatched. The CDR3 loop spans 15 amino acids. The germline CDR1 and CDR2 sequences are SSHAT and FNYEAQ (reference sequence). CDR3 protein: CASSLRGQAGYEQYV. The CDR3 nucleotides are TGTGCCAGCAGCTTGAGAGGACAGGCAGGCTACGAGCAGTACGTC.

The chain carries TRBV12-3 or TRBV12-4 and TRBJ2-7, with 7 bases matching TRBD2. The CDR3 is 13 residues long. V lost 6 bases and J lost 5; bases outside the gene matches: 7. The CDR3 nucleotides read TGTGCCAGCAGCCGGACTAGGGGAGACGAGCAGTACTTC. The encoded protein is CASSRTRGDEQYF.

This clone was observed once. The chain joins TRBV19 to TRBJ1-4; D remains ambiguous. Trimming cost V 7 bases and J 4 bases, with 10 bases left between them. The germline V gene encodes CDR1 LNHDA and CDR2 SQIVND (reference sequence). The CDR3 has 13 residues. The CDR3 bases are TGTGCCAGTAAGGCGACGGGTAATGAAAAACTGTTTTTT. Translating gives CASKATGNEKLFF.

The chain combines TRBV11-3 with TRBJ2-3; D is uncertain. Germline V gene lookup returns CDR1 SGHNT and CDR2 YENEEA. Trimming cost V 5 bases and J 2 bases, with 11 bases left between them. This CDR3 has 14 residues. The CDR3 protein is CASSPDGYTDTQYF. CDR3 coding DNA: TGTGCCAGCAGCCCCGACGGGTACACAGATACGCAGTATTTT.

As concerns this clone: Other DNA sequences in the sample encode the same CDR3. The rearrangement links TRBV18 to TRBJ1-2; 7 nucleotides agree with TRBD1. The CDR3 sequence is 15 residues long. Germline V gives CDR1 KGHSH, CDR2 LQKENI. V lost 3 bases and J lost 0; bases outside the gene matches: 4. The CDR3 nucleotides are TGTGCCAGCTCACCTGGAGACAGGGCTAACTATGGCTACACCTTC. Protein: CASSPGDRANYGYTF.

The gene calls are TRBV21-1 and TRBJ1-2; TRBD1 reflects the table's D call only, with no check against the DNA. TRBV21-1 has pseudogene status. CDR3 length: 17 residues. The CDR3 DNA sequence: TGTGCCAGCAGCAAAGATTGTAGGACAGCGGAGCCTTATGGCTACACCTTC. This translates into CASSKDCRTAEPYGYTF.

This chain links TRBV7-9 with TRBJ1-1, with 7 nucleotides matching TRBD1. Trimming took 5 bases from V and 4 from J; bases not matched to a gene: 16. The germline V gene has CDR1 SEHNR and CDR2 FQNEAQ (reference sequence). The CDR3 has 17 residues. CDR3 coding DNA: TGTGCCAGCAGCCAGGGGGTATTCACAGGGTCAGTCACTGAAGCTTTCTTT. As protein: CASSQGVFTGSVTEAFF.

The chain links TRBV2 to TRBJ1-2; D is ambiguous. The V gene's germline CDR1 is SNHLY and CDR2 FYNNEI. The CDR3 is 13 residues long. Trimming took off 4 bases at V and 3 bases at J, with 9 bases between the two ends. CDR3 region: CASSVLLDYGYTF. The CDR3 region has the DNA TGTGCCAGCAGTGTTCTGCTAGACTATGGCTACACCTTC.

This chain links TRBV6-6 with TRBJ2-2, with D perhaps TRBD2 (6 bases). CDR1 is MNHNY, CDR2 SVGAGI, per germline (reference sequence). The CDR3 sequence is 13 residues long. Trimming removed 4 bases from V and 5 bases from J, with 8 bases in between. The CDR3 here is CASSLGGTGELFF. The CDR3 DNA reads as TGTGCCAGCAGTTTGGGGGGTACCGGGGAGCTGTTTTTT.

The chain carries TRBV19 and TRBJ1-5, with TRBD1 matching over 9 bases. The CDR3 runs 18 residues. Germline-derived CDR1 and CDR2 are LNHDA and SQIVND (reference sequence). The junction had 12 bases not matched to a gene; V was cut back by 5 bases and J by 1 base. The chain's CDR3 is CASSSIPGTGSSNQPQHF. CDR3 DNA: TGTGCCAGTAGTTCGATCCCCGGGACAGGGTCGAGCAATCAGCCCCAGCATTTT.

The chain joins TRBV6-5 to TRBJ1-5, with 8 positions matching TRBD1. This CDR3 comprises 14 residues. CDR1 is MNHEY and CDR2 is SVGAGI in the germline V gene. Trimming removed 7 bases from V and 3 bases from J; junction bases left unmatched: 5. The CDR3 region is CASTLTGVNQPQHF. CDR3 DNA: TGTGCCAGCACCCTGACAGGGGTCAATCAGCCCCAGCATTTT.

The chain is built from TRBV5-1 and TRBJ1-1, with TRBD1 matching 9 bases. Germline CDR1 reads SGHRS; CDR2 reads YFSETQ. The CDR3 totals 16 residues. V dropped 1 base and J dropped 1; count of bases not matched to a gene: 5. CDR3 loop: CASSLLGQGTNTEAFF. The CDR3 DNA reads TGCGCCAGCAGCTTGTTGGGACAGGGAACGAACACTGAAGCTTTCTTT.

This chain links TRBV5-6 with TRBJ2-7; a possible D gene is TRBD2 (6 bases). The germline gives CDR1 SGHDT, CDR2 YYEEEE. Trimming left V 5 bases short and J 6 bases short, with 21 bases between. The CDR3 extends over 15 amino acids. The CDR3 region has the DNA TGTGCCAGCAGACTATCGGGACTCCTTACTACCGAGCAGTACGTC. Amino acids: CASRLSGLLTTEQYV.

The chain employs TRBV27 and TRBJ1-6, with a weak D call TRBD1 (5 bases). The CDR3 has 13 residues. V was cut by 5 bases and J by 7 bases, with 9 bases left in between. Germline assignment: CDR1 MNHEY and CDR2 SMNVEV (reference sequence). The CDR3 bases are TGTGCCAGCAGTGAGGGGAGGAATTCACCCCTCCACTTT. This codes for CASSEGRNSPLHF.

This chain joins TRBV6-6 and TRBJ1-4; 10 bases line up with TRBD1. CDR3 size: 16 residues. Germline lookup yields CDR1 MNHNY and CDR2 SVGAGI (reference sequence). J gave up 7 bases and V 6 bases, and 11 bases lay outside the gene matches. As DNA, the CDR3 is TGTGCCAGCAGCGAGACGACAGGGACAGGGGCTGAAAAACTGTTTTTT. This encodes CASSETTGTGAEKLFF.

The rearrangement links TRBV2 to TRBJ2-1; D unresolved. Deletions cut 5 bases from V and 3 bases from J, with 2 bases between. CDR3 size: 11 residues. Germline V lookup: CDR1 SNHLY, CDR2 FYNNEI. CDR3 loop: CASSRYNEQFF. The DNA for the CDR3 is TGTGCCAGCAGTCGCTACAATGAGCAGTTCTTC.

The rearrangement joins TRBV30 to TRBJ1-3, with a tentative D call TRBD1 (6 bases). Trimming removed 7 bases at V and 1 base at J, with 11 bases between. Germline-derived CDR1 and CDR2 are GTSNPN and SVGIG (reference sequence). The CDR3 runs to 13 residues. In DNA, the CDR3 is TGTGCCTACCAGGGGAGTTCTGGAAACACCATATATTTT. This encodes CAYQGSSGNTIYF.

The sample holds one count of this clone. The chain recombines TRBV4-1 with TRBJ1-2; D remains unclear. V lost 1 base to trimming and J lost 4 bases, with 7 bases between them. The length of the CDR3 is 13 residues. Germline V lookup: CDR1 MGHRA, CDR2 YSYEKL. CDR3 DNA: TGCGCCAGCAGCCAAGTTGGCAGCTATGGCTACACCTTC. This gives the protein CASSQVGSYGYTF.